There are a few counts of the clone carrying this TCR beta chain. TCRdb processed the RT-PCR reads anew with MiXCR; each CDR3 protein has one entry. The table lists hundreds of thousands of distinct CDR3 sequences, 12% to 15% of them singletons. CDR3 length: 17 residues. Germline V lookup: CDR1 MNHNY, CDR2 SVGAGI (reference sequence). With 2 bases clipped from V and 3 bases from J, the junction kept 7 bases outside the gene matches. The rearrangement links TRBV6-6 to TRBJ1-1; 12 bases match TRBD1. Specimen: memory CD4+ T cells from blood. The source is a female donor in good health, serving as a healthy control. CDR3 nucleotides: TGTGCCAGCAGTTACCTAGGGACAGGGGGCGCGGACACTGAAGCTTTCTTT. It yields the protein CASSYLGTGGADTEAFF.